The source of this TCR beta chain is a study of patients and donors after allogeneic stem cell transplantation. TCRdb re-analysed the RT-PCR reads in MiXCR, keeping a single row per CDR3 protein. Altogether roughly 880,000 distinct CDR3 sequences are present, more than 15% being singletons, with the ten largest covering 5.5% to 6.5%. This clonotype came up a few times. V lost 1 base and J 5 bases, leaving 8 bases between the germline ends. The germline gives CDR1 LNHNV, CDR2 YYDKDF (reference sequence). The CDR3 extends over 13 amino acids. The clonotype originates from a human donor who was either an allogeneic HSCT recipient or a stem cell or donor lymphocyte infusion donor (not recorded which). It is not recorded whose cells these are; they may come from a transplant donor. Material for sequencing was blood, either unsorted or a sorted T cell fraction (not recorded which). The chain has TRBV15 and TRBJ1-1; D might be TRBD1 (5 bases). The CDR3 protein is CATSRVPGTEAFF. The CDR3 DNA sequence: TGTGCCACCAGCAGAGTACCAGGGACTGAAGCTTTCTTT.